This TCR beta chain is drawn from a study of T cell responses to AZD1222 COVID-19 vaccine. Regarding the study as a whole: The study identified only six AZD1222 recipients as seropositive at baseline.

This clone came up once. What it binds is not known. Measured with immunoSEQ multiplex PCR; TCRdb has only the in-frame clones, and not every one. The sample carries about 140,000 clones, approximately 93% recorded once. From germline, CDR1 is MDHEN and CDR2 SYDVKM. CDR3 length: 13 amino acids. Trimming cost V 2 bases and J 5 bases, with 9 bases left between them. The gene calls are TRBV28 and TRBJ1-2; no clear D gene. The sequenced sample was peripheral blood, obtained on day 0 of MenACWY control vaccination. This clonotype originated in an adult in good health. The CDR3 sequence is CASSLLAEYGYTF. The CDR3 coding sequence is TGTGCCAGCAGTTTACTGGCAGAATATGGCTACACCTTC.